The present entry profiles one T cell receptor beta chain with its context. Antigen: not known. Mismatch with germline at one junction end may stem from a read error. A second PCR of about 6 to 12 cycles used a sample-barcoded 5' primer and a J-beta primer mix. Via MiXCR, TCRdb re-called the 5' RACE reads, giving one row per CDR3 protein. The data show fewer than 2,000,000 distinct CDR3 sequences, 30% to 40% seen once. At least 5 micrograms of total RNA were extracted per sample. The germline gives CDR1 SGHTA, CDR2 FQGNSA. This CDR3 is 13 amino acids long. This specimen belongs to a study of blood T cells in healthy people across ages. General study points: Higher diversity, along with more naive CD4+ cells, distinguished long-lived donors from aged donors.

The rearrangement joins TRBV7-2 to TRBJ1-1; tentative D call: TRBD1 (6 bases). The sequence derives from a human donor in good health. The material sequenced was blood. This chain's CDR3 is CASSLQGLAEAFF. The DNA of the CDR3 is TGTGCTAGCAGCTTACAGGGACTGGCTGAAGCTTTCTTT.